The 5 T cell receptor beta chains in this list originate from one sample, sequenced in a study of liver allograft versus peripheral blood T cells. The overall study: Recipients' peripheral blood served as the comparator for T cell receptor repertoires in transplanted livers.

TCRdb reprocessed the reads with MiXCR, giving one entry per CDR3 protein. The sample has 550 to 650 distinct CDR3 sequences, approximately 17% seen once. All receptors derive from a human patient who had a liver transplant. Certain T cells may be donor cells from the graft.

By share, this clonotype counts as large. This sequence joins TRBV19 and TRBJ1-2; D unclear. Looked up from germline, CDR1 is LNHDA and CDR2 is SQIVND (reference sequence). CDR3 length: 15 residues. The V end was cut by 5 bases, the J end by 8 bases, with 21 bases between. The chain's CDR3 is CASSPQGYSSRGYTF. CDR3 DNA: TGTGCCAGTAGTCCCCAAGGTTACTCGTCCCGGGGCTACACCTTC.

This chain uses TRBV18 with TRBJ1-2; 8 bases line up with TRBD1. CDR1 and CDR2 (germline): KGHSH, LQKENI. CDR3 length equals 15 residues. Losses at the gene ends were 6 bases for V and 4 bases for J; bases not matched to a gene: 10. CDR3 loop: CASSSGTGGGYGYTF. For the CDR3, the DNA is TGTGCCAGCTCTTCCGGGACAGGCGGCGGCTATGGCTACACCTTC.

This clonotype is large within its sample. The CDR3 region has the DNA TGTGCCAGCAGTCGCCCGACAGGGGATAGCAATCAGCCCCAGCATTTT. It is translated as CASSRPTGDSNQPQHF. The chain employs TRBV6-2 or TRBV6-3 and TRBJ1-5; 8 bases match TRBD1. CDR1 MNHEY and CDR2 SVGEGT come from the germline V gene. This CDR3 is 16 amino acids long. V was pared by 5 bases and J by 0 bases, with 6 bases of the junction left unmatched.

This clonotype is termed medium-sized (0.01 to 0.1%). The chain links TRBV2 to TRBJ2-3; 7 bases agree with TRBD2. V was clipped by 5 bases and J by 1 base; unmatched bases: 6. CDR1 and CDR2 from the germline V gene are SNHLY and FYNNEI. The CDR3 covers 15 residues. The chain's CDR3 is CASSFGLGGTDTQYF. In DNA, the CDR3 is TGTGCCAGCAGTTTCGGACTAGGGGGCACAGATACGCAGTATTTT.

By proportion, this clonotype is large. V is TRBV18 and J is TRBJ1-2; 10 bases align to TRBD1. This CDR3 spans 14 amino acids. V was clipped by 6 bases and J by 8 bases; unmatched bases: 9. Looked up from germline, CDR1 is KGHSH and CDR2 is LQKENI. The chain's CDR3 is CASSSGTGDNGYTF. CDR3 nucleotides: TGTGCCAGCTCTTCCGGGACAGGGGATAACGGCTACACCTTC.